Listed below are T cell receptor beta chains from one sample, sequenced in a study of PD-L1 blockade in urothelial cancer. Here immunoSEQ multiplex PCR was the method, and the copy in TCRdb shows in-frame clones only, minus some. The repertoire holds around 26,000 clones, with roughly 90% as singletons. Sequenced material: PBMCs, taken around atezolizumab (anti-PD-L1) treatment. The receptors were gathered from a man aged 60 to 69 with urothelial cancer. Each CDR3 is given with its conserved first and last residue. A D gene is named only where the DNA matches it firmly. Only some rows state a clone size, as once, few, many or a class for expanded clones.

TRBV7-2	18	-	-	TRBJ1-1	TGTGCCAGCAGCCCCCGACTTAACATAATCGTCGTGAACACTGAAGCTTTCTTT	CASSPRLNIIVVNTEAFF
TRBV19	16	TRBD1	-	TRBJ1-3	TGTGCCAGTAGTAAAAGGACAGGGGACTCTGGAAACACCATATATTTT	CASSKRTGDSGNTIYF
TRBV11-3	15	TRBD1	-	TRBJ2-2	TGTGCCAGCAGCCCAAGACAGGGAAACACCGGGGAGCTGTTTTTT	CASSPRQGNTGELFF
TRBV7-6	14	TRBD2	-	TRBJ2-5	TGTGCCAGCAGTTGGACTAGCGGCCAAGAGACCCAGTACTTC	CASSWTSGQETQYF
TRBV29-1	12	-	-	TRBJ2-7	TGCAGCGTTGGGCTAGCGTCGTACGAGCAGTACTTC	CSVGLASYEQYF
TRBV5-1	13	-	-	TRBJ1-5	TGCGCCAGCAGCCCGGACAGCACCATGCCCCAGCATTTT	CASSPDSTMPQHF
TRBV6-6	15	TRBD2	-	TRBJ2-7	TGTGCCAGCAGCCTAACTAGCGGGAGTTCCTACGAGCAGTACTTC	CASSLTSGSSYEQYF
TRBV5-4	14	TRBD1	few	TRBJ1-2	TGTGCCAGCAGCCCCGGACAGGGCGACTATGGCTACACCTTC	CASSPGQGDYGYTF
TRBV19	12	-	-	TRBJ2-1	TGTGCCAGTAGTCTTCAGTACAATGAGCAGTTCTTC	CASSLQYNEQFF
TRBV7-2	13	-	once	TRBJ2-7	TGTGCCAGCAGCCCCCGAACAAGTAACGAGCAGTACTTC	CASSPRTSNEQYF
TRBV19	18	TRBD2	few	TRBJ2-5	TGTGCCAGTAGTACCTCTCTGACTAGCGGGAGACGCCGGGAGACCCAGTACTTC	CASSTSLTSGRRRETQYF
TRBV19	17	TRBD1	once	TRBJ1-1	TGTGCCAGTAGTATAGGGCAGGGGGCGAGTCTGAACACTGAAGCTTTCTTT	CASSIGQGASLNTEAFF
TRBV5-1	15	TRBD1	-	TRBJ2-3	TGCGCCAGCAGCTTAGGGGACAGGGGGTCGAGTACGCAGTATTTT	CASSLGDRGSSTQYF
TRBV5-1	15	TRBD2	-	TRBJ2-3	TGCGCCAGCAGCTTGTTGGGAGGGGGCACAGATACGCAGTATTTT	CASSLLGGGTDTQYF
TRBV6-1	17	TRBD2	-	TRBJ2-3	TGTGCCAGCAGTGAAACAGGGCTAGCGGGAGCTCGGAATACGCAGTATTTT	CASSETGLAGARNTQYF
TRBV5-1	14	-	-	TRBJ2-7	TGCGCCAGCAGCCGCGACGCTAGCAGCTACGAGCAGTACTTC	CASSRDASSYEQYF
TRBV10-3	16	-	-	TRBJ2-1	TGTGCCATCAGTACGGGGCTTTCGGGAGCCTACAATGAGCAGTTCTTC	CAISTGLSGAYNEQFF
TRBV28	15	-	-	TRBJ1-1	TGTGCCAGCAGTATAGCAGGGGCGGGGAACACTGAAGCTTTCTTT	CASSIAGAGNTEAFF
TRBV18	15	TRBD1	-	TRBJ1-2	TGTGCCAGCTCACCCTTCGGACAGGGGAGTAATGGCTACACCTTC	CASSPFGQGSNGYTF
TRBV5-1	15	-	-	TRBJ2-3	TGCGCCAGCAGCAACGACAGGAACCCCACAGATACGCAGTATTTT	CASSNDRNPTDTQYF
TRBV5-1	15	TRBD2	-	TRBJ2-7	TGCGCCAGCGGAAGGACTAGCGGGGAAACGTACGAGCAGTACTTC	CASGRTSGETYEQYF
TRBV30	11	-	-	TRBJ1-1	TGTGCCTGGCGTAAAGGGGGTGAAGCTTTCTTT	CAWRKGGEAFF
TRBV10-3	14	TRBD2	-	TRBJ2-7	TGTGCCACAAAGACTAGCGGGAAGTCCTACGAGCAGTACTTC	CATKTSGKSYEQYF
TRBV11-2	12	TRBD1	-	TRBJ1-1	TGTGCCAGCAGCCTTCAGGACAGGCGGGCTTTCTTT	CASSLQDRRAFF
TRBV19	15	-	few	TRBJ1-2	TGTGCCAGTAGTATGAGAACAGGGCCGGAATATGGCTACACCTTC	CASSMRTGPEYGYTF
TRBV5-6	11	-	few	TRBJ1-2	TGTGCCAGCAGCTTGGTCGGTGGCTACACCTTC	CASSLVGGYTF
TRBV18	15	-	many	TRBJ2-2	TGTGCCAGCTCACCACCGCTGGGAGGTACCGGGGAGCTGTTTTTT	CASSPPLGGTGELFF
TRBV18	15	TRBD1	few	TRBJ1-5	TGTGCCAGCTCACAAATACAGGGGGCCGATCAGCCCCAGCATTTT	CASSQIQGADQPQHF
TRBV5-1	14	TRBD2	-	TRBJ2-4	TGCGCCAGCAGCCCTAGCGGGACCGGGAACATTCAGTACTTC	CASSPSGTGNIQYF
TRBV29-1	12	-	-	TRBJ1-2	TGCAGCGCTGGGGGGGCTAACTATGGCTACACCTTC	CSAGGANYGYTF
TRBV2	12	TRBD1	-	TRBJ1-2	TGTGCCAGTAAACAGGGGATTGGCGGCTACACCTTC	CASKQGIGGYTF
TRBV29-1	13	TRBD1	once	TRBJ2-1	TGCAGCTCAGGACAGGACTCCTACAATGAGCAGTTCTTC	CSSGQDSYNEQFF
TRBV5-1	14	-	-	TRBJ1-6	TGCGCCAGCAGCTCAGAGGAGGCTTTTGGTCCCCTCCACTTT	CASSSEEAFGPLHF
TRBV28	14	TRBD1	-	TRBJ1-3	TGTGCCAGCAGTGCCCCTGGACAGGGCAACACCATATATTTT	CASSAPGQGNTIYF
TRBV6-1	12	TRBD2	-	TRBJ2-1	TGTGCCAGCAGTAATAGCGGGAATGAGCAGTTCTTC	CASSNSGNEQFF
TRBV2	17	TRBD2	-	TRBJ2-6	TGTGCCAGCAGTGAATCCCTCGGGAGGGTTGGGGCCAACGTCCTGACTTTC	CASSESLGRVGANVLTF
TRBV6-1	17	TRBD2	-	TRBJ2-7	TGTGCCAGCAGTGAATTAGCGGGAGGACCGGTCGGCCACGAGCAGTACTTC	CASSELAGGPVGHEQYF
TRBV30	14	-	-	TRBJ1-1	TGTGCCTGGAGCGCTGGACTTATGAACACTGAAGCTTTCTTT	CAWSAGLMNTEAFF
TRBV2	13	-	-	TRBJ1-2	TGTGCCAGCAGTGAGGAGGGGAGCTATGGCTACACCTTC	CASSEEGSYGYTF
TRBV15	18	TRBD2	-	TRBJ2-5	TGTGCCACCAGCAGAGATTGGCTAGCGGGGGGGCGGGAAGAGACCCAGTACTTC	CATSRDWLAGGREETQYF
TRBV6-6	13	TRBD1	-	TRBJ1-5	TGTGCCAGCAAAAGACAGGGCGATCAGCCCCAGCATTTT	CASKRQGDQPQHF
TRBV5-1	14	TRBD1	once	TRBJ2-7	TGCGCCAGCAGGAGGGACAGGGCCCCCTACGAGCAGTACTTC	CASRRDRAPYEQYF
TRBV11-3	16	TRBD2	-	TRBJ2-1	TGTGCCAGCAGCGGTGCGGGGGGACTCCCCTACAATGAGCAGTTCTTC	CASSGAGGLPYNEQFF
TRBV18	17	TRBD1	-	TRBJ2-7	TGTGCCAGCTCACCTGGACAGGGCTCGGGTAGCTCCTACGAGCAGTACTTC	CASSPGQGSGSSYEQYF
TRBV7-2	15	TRBD1	-	TRBJ1-1	TGTGCCAGCAGCTTACGACAGGGGATGAACACTGAAGCTTTCTTT	CASSLRQGMNTEAFF
TRBV4-2	18	-	few	TRBJ1-2	TGTGCCAGCAGCCAAGGGCCGGGACAATTCCATCGTGGTGATGGCTACACCTTC	CASSQGPGQFHRGDGYTF
TRBV14	18	TRBD1	-	TRBJ2-2	TGTGCCAGCAGCCCCAGGACAGGGGGCCGTTCGTACACCGGGGAGCTGTTTTTT	CASSPRTGGRSYTGELFF